Following are 2 T cell receptor beta chains from one sample sequenced in a study of siplizumab effects on memory and regulatory T cells. The assay was immunoSEQ multiplex PCR, and TCRdb's table has in-frame clones only and misses some. In the table there are tens of thousands of clones, 91% of which are singletons. Input material: CD8+ T cells sorted from blood. These receptors all come from a human donor in good health.

This clone appeared once. The chain couples TRBV5-1 to TRBJ1-2, with D possibly being TRBD1 (6 bases). Trimming took 0 bases from V and 6 from J, leaving 12 bases between them. Germline V lookup: CDR1 SGHRS, CDR2 YFSETQ. This CDR3 has 14 amino acids. The CDR3 sequence is CASSLGVQGDGYTF. The DNA for the CDR3 is TGCGCCAGCAGCTTGGGGGTACAGGGCGATGGCTACACCTTC.

This chain connects TRBV21-1 to TRBJ1-1. TRBV21-1 is noted as a pseudogene. The CDR3 length is 16 residues. Here the CDR3 reads CASSKSSGGRNTEAFF. The DNA of the CDR3 is TGTGCCAGCAGCAAAAGCTCTGGGGGTAGGAACACTGAAGCTTTCTTT.